The entry below gives a single T cell receptor (beta chain) sequence along with its context. Its matching antigen is unknown. This specimen comes from a study of long-term antiretroviral therapy in people with HIV. Study-wide findings and caveats: Dominance of pre-ART expanded clones persisted, fluctuating and often declining after ART.

Survey-level immunoSEQ v3.0 assays were run. This table comes from immunoSEQ multiplex PCR, and its TCRdb copy is limited to in-frame clones, with some not included. The table records more than 30,000 clones, 83% of them present only once. The CDR3 consists of 15 residues. The germline gives CDR1 SNHLY, CDR2 FYNNEI. V lost 7 bases and J lost 2; bases outside the gene matches: 8. V and J are TRBV2 and TRBJ2-3; 8 nucleotides agree with TRBD2. This clonotype originated in a man between 18 and 35 years old with HIV. The material sequenced was unsorted PBMCs, taken 0.4 years before starting antiretroviral therapy. Here the CDR3 reads CASIPGLVFTDTQYF. The CDR3 nucleotides read TGTGCCAGCATCCCGGGACTAGTCTTCACAGATACGCAGTATTTT.